The rows below give T cell receptor beta chains drawn from one sample of a study of blood T cell repertoires in COVID-19. Assay used: immunoSEQ multiplex PCR; TCRdb lists only in-frame clones, some missing. This sample has over 250,000 clones, with about four fifths found just once. Sample: peripheral blood. These receptors were obtained from a human donor with COVID-19, enrolled during active disease. The donor label of this sample is uncertain. Both conserved end residues are part of each CDR3. Fields, in order: clone size, J gene, V gene, D gene, CDR3 protein, CDR3 DNA. A D gene is named only where the DNA matches it firmly. Not all rows give a size; the values are once, few, many and, for expanded clones, a class.

clone size: once
J gene: TRBJ1-1
V gene: TRBV28
D gene: TRBD1
CDR3 protein: CASSTTGGRTEAFF
CDR3 DNA: TGTGCCAGCAGTACCACAGGGGGCCGCACTGAAGCTTTCTTT

clone size: -
J gene: TRBJ2-7
V gene: TRBV30
D gene: TRBD2
CDR3 protein: CAWSTLAGAYEQYF
CDR3 DNA: TGTGCCTGGAGTACACTAGCGGGAGCCTACGAGCAGTACTTC

clone size: -
J gene: TRBJ1-5
V gene: TRBV24-1
D gene: TRBD1
CDR3 protein: CATSDHRTGGDNQPQHF
CDR3 DNA: TGTGCCACCAGTGATCATCGGACAGGAGGGGACAATCAGCCCCAGCATTTT

clone size: -
J gene: TRBJ2-1
V gene: TRBV3-1/TRBV3-2
D gene: TRBD2
CDR3 protein: CASSQESFRTSGLYNEQFF
CDR3 DNA: TGTGCCAGCAGCCAAGAGAGCTTTCGGACTAGCGGACTCTACAATGAGCAGTTCTTC

clone size: -
J gene: TRBJ2-1
V gene: TRBV19
D gene: -
CDR3 protein: CASSMLANEQFF
CDR3 DNA: TGTGCCAGTAGTATGCTAGCCAATGAGCAGTTCTTC

clone size: -
J gene: TRBJ1-4
V gene: TRBV2
D gene: -
CDR3 protein: CASSDGRANEKLFF
CDR3 DNA: TGTGCCAGCAGTGATGGCAGGGCTAATGAAAAACTGTTTTTT

clone size: -
J gene: TRBJ2-3
V gene: TRBV10-3
D gene: -
CDR3 protein: CAISEGSGTDTQYF
CDR3 DNA: TGTGCCATCAGTGAGGGGAGCGGCACAGATACGCAGTATTTT

clone size: -
J gene: TRBJ2-5
V gene: TRBV27
D gene: -
CDR3 protein: CASSPQWSVQETQYF
CDR3 DNA: TGTGCCAGCAGTCCTCAATGGTCGGTACAAGAGACCCAGTACTTC

clone size: -
J gene: TRBJ2-5
V gene: TRBV28
D gene: TRBD1
CDR3 protein: CASSNTRTGQETQYF
CDR3 DNA: TGTGCCAGCAGTAACACCCGGACAGGGCAAGAGACCCAGTACTTC

clone size: -
J gene: TRBJ2-5
V gene: TRBV5-4
D gene: TRBD1
CDR3 protein: CASSLNRGQRETQYF
CDR3 DNA: TGTGCCAGCAGTTTAAACAGGGGGCAACGAGAGACCCAGTACTTC

clone size: -
J gene: TRBJ2-1
V gene: TRBV7-2
D gene: TRBD2
CDR3 protein: CASSRGLAGVDEQFF
CDR3 DNA: TGTGCCAGCAGTCGAGGACTAGCGGGAGTTGATGAGCAGTTCTTC

clone size: -
J gene: TRBJ2-1
V gene: TRBV2
D gene: TRBD2
CDR3 protein: CASMSGTNYNEQFF
CDR3 DNA: TGTGCCAGCATGTCCGGGACTAATTACAATGAGCAGTTCTTC

clone size: -
J gene: TRBJ2-2
V gene: TRBV28
D gene: -
CDR3 protein: CASSLSQGTGELFF
CDR3 DNA: TGTGCCAGCAGTTTAAGCCAGGGAACCGGGGAGCTGTTTTTT

clone size: -
J gene: TRBJ1-4
V gene: TRBV28
D gene: TRBD1
CDR3 protein: CASSLPAGGSEKLFF
CDR3 DNA: TGTGCCAGCAGTCTCCCCGCAGGGGGTAGTGAAAAACTGTTTTTT

clone size: -
J gene: TRBJ2-1
V gene: TRBV19
D gene: -
CDR3 protein: CASSDQGSPFYNEQFF
CDR3 DNA: TGTGCCAGTAGCGACCAGGGGTCCCCCTTCTACAATGAGCAGTTCTTC

clone size: once
J gene: TRBJ1-2
V gene: TRBV29-1
D gene: -
CDR3 protein: CSVVRVLNYGYTF
CDR3 DNA: TGCAGCGTTGTTCGGGTCCTGAACTATGGCTACACCTTC

clone size: -
J gene: TRBJ2-2
V gene: TRBV12-3/TRBV12-4
D gene: -
CDR3 protein: CASSFSGELFF
CDR3 DNA: TGTGCCAGCAGTTTCTCCGGGGAGCTGTTTTTT

clone size: -
J gene: TRBJ1-3
V gene: TRBV9
D gene: -
CDR3 protein: CASSVGSGVGNTIYF
CDR3 DNA: TGTGCCAGCAGCGTAGGCTCAGGGGTAGGAAACACCATATATTTT

clone size: few
J gene: TRBJ2-1
V gene: TRBV5-5
D gene: -
CDR3 protein: CASSLGQTGYNEQFF
CDR3 DNA: TGTGCCAGCAGCTTGGGCCAGACGGGTTACAATGAGCAGTTCTTC

clone size: -
J gene: TRBJ2-2
V gene: TRBV27
D gene: -
CDR3 protein: CASSLWGRRGRDTGELFF
CDR3 DNA: TGTGCCAGCAGTTTATGGGGGAGGAGGGGGCGTGACACCGGGGAGCTGTTTTTT

clone size: -
J gene: TRBJ1-1
V gene: TRBV5-6
D gene: -
CDR3 protein: CASSFSPDTEAFF
CDR3 DNA: TGTGCCAGCAGCTTCTCCCCGGACACTGAAGCTTTCTTT

clone size: -
J gene: TRBJ2-1
V gene: TRBV19
D gene: -
CDR3 protein: CASSIDRGPYEQFF
CDR3 DNA: TGTGCCAGTAGTATAGATCGAGGGCCCTATGAGCAGTTCTTC

clone size: -
J gene: TRBJ2-3
V gene: TRBV20-1
D gene: TRBD1
CDR3 protein: CSASILDRGADTQYF
CDR3 DNA: TGCAGTGCTAGTATTCTGGACAGGGGAGCAGATACGCAGTATTTT

clone size: once
J gene: TRBJ1-5
V gene: TRBV9
D gene: -
CDR3 protein: CASSVTGYSNQPQHF
CDR3 DNA: TGTGCCAGCAGCGTAACCGGGTATAGCAATCAGCCCCAGCATTTT

clone size: once
J gene: TRBJ2-3
V gene: TRBV27
D gene: TRBD2
CDR3 protein: CASSSLAGTDTQYF
CDR3 DNA: TGTGCCAGCAGTTCCCTAGCGGGAACAGATACGCAGTATTTT

clone size: -
J gene: TRBJ1-2
V gene: TRBV29-1
D gene: TRBD1
CDR3 protein: CSVGGGFGVGYTF
CDR3 DNA: TGCAGCGTTGGAGGGGGCTTTGGGGTAGGCTACACCTTC

clone size: -
J gene: TRBJ1-5
V gene: TRBV12-5
D gene: -
CDR3 protein: CASGWEVPDYTPQHF
CDR3 DNA: TGTGCTAGTGGTTGGGAGGTGCCAGATTATACGCCCCAGCATTTT

clone size: few
J gene: TRBJ1-1
V gene: TRBV19
D gene: TRBD1
CDR3 protein: CASTTGALEAFF
CDR3 DNA: TGTGCCAGTACGACAGGGGCACTTGAAGCTTTCTTT

clone size: -
J gene: TRBJ1-1
V gene: TRBV12-2
D gene: -
CDR3 protein: CASRLPGTNTEAFF
CDR3 DNA: TGTGCAAGTCGCCTCCCGGGTACAAACACTGAAGCTTTCTTT

clone size: once
J gene: TRBJ2-7
V gene: TRBV2
D gene: -
CDR3 protein: CASSPGTLSYEQYF
CDR3 DNA: TGTGCCAGCAGTCCCGGGACTCTTTCCTACGAGCAGTACTTC

clone size: once
J gene: TRBJ2-1
V gene: TRBV3-1/TRBV3-2
D gene: TRBD2
CDR3 protein: CASSLSGTRTSGEQFF
CDR3 DNA: TGTGCCAGCAGCCTAAGCGGGACTCGTACGTCCGGTGAGCAGTTCTTC

clone size: -
J gene: TRBJ2-1
V gene: TRBV5-4
D gene: TRBD2
CDR3 protein: CASSLGTSGAYNEQFF
CDR3 DNA: TGTGCCAGCAGCCTCGGGACTAGCGGGGCCTACAATGAGCAGTTCTTC

clone size: -
J gene: TRBJ2-1
V gene: TRBV6-6
D gene: TRBD2
CDR3 protein: CASSRHVAGSSYNEQFF
CDR3 DNA: TGTGCCAGCAGTCGGCACGTAGCGGGAAGCTCCTACAATGAGCAGTTCTTC